The clone carrying this T cell receptor (beta chain) was counted a few times. Antigen: not known. The data stem from a study of T cells in Graves' hyperthyroidism and ophthalmopathy. General study results and limits: Blood also contained most expanded thyroid clonotypes above 0.001.

Those patients with uncontrolled infection, other autoimmune disease, pregnancy or lactation were excluded. PBMCs stemmed from less than 13 ml fresh peripheral blood. V was trimmed by 2 bases and J by 6 bases, leaving 10 bases between them. CDR3 length: 13 residues. Germline CDR1 and CDR2: MNHEY and SVGEGT. There were TCR beta CDR3 regions amplified from RNA transcripts. The HTBI primer set drove a first-round RT-PCR of the TCR CDR3. A single record per CDR3 protein comes from TCRdb applying MiXCR to the multiplex PCR reads. Counted here are hundreds of thousands of distinct CDR3 sequences, about 14% occurring once; the ten biggest clones make up 20% to 25%.

This clonotype was sampled from a woman aged 25 to 39 with Graves' hyperthyroidism. The sample was blood. The chain recombines TRBV6-2 or TRBV6-3 with TRBJ1-1; the D is unclear. CDR3 amino acids: CASSYNEGAEAFF. The CDR3 DNA reads as TGTGCCAGCAGTTACAATGAGGGAGCTGAAGCTTTCTTT.